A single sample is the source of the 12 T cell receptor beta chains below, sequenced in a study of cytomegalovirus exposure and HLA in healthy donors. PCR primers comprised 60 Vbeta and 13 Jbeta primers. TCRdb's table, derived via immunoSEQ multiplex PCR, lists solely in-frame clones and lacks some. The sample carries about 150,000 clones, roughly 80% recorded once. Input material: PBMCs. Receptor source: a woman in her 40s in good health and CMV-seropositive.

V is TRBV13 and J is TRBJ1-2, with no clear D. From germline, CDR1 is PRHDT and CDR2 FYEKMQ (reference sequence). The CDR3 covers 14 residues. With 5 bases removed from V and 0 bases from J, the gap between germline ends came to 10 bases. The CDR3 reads CASSLFTANYGYTF. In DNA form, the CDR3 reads TGTGCCAGCAGCCTCTTTACAGCTAACTATGGCTACACCTTC.

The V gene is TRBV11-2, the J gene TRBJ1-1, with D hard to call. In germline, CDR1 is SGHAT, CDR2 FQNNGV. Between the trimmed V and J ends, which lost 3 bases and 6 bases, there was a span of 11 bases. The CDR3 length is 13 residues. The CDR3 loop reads CASSFPGVAEAFF. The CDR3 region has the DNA TGTGCCAGCAGCTTCCCCGGGGTAGCTGAAGCTTTCTTT.

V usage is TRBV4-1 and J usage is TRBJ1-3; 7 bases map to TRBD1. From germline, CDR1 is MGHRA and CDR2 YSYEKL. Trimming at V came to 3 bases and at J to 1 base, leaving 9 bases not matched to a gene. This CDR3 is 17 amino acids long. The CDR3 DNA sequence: TGCGCCAGCAGCCAGGTAGACAGGGTCGAGTCTGGAAACACCATATATTTT. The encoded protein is CASSQVDRVESGNTIYF.

CDR3 in amino acids: CASSTGGNEQFF. In DNA form, the CDR3 reads TGCGCCAGCTCAACCGGAGGCAATGAGCAGTTCTTC. J is TRBJ2-1 and V is TRBV10-2; D may be TRBD2 (5 bases). The V gene's germline CDR1 is WSHSY and CDR2 SAAADI. The CDR3 totals 12 residues. Trimming removed 8 bases from V and 6 bases from J, with 11 bases in between.

The CDR3 DNA follows: TGTGCCAGCAGCCGAGGGGGGGTTCCGGACTATGGCTACACCTTC. Translating gives CASSRGGVPDYGYTF. The chain recombines TRBV5-4 with TRBJ1-2, with D maybe TRBD1 (6 bases). Trimming stripped 4 bases from V and 3 bases from J, with 16 bases between. CDR3 length: 15 amino acids. Germline V gene lookup returns CDR1 SGHNT and CDR2 YYREEE (reference sequence). The variable domain in full, with the rest retrieved from reference TRBV5-4 and TRBJ1-2, is ETGVTQSPTHLIKTRGQQVTLRCSSQSGHNTVSWYQQALGQGPQFIFQYYREEENGRGNFPPRFSGLQFPNYSSELNVNALELDDSALYLCASSRGGVPDYGYTFGSGTRLTVV.

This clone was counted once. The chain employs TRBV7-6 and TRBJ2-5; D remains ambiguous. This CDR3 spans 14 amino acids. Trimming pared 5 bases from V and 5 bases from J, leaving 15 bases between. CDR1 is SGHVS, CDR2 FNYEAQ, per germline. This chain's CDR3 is CASSPQGGAETQYF. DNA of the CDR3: TGTGCCAGCAGCCCCCAAGGCGGCGCGGAGACCCAGTACTTC.

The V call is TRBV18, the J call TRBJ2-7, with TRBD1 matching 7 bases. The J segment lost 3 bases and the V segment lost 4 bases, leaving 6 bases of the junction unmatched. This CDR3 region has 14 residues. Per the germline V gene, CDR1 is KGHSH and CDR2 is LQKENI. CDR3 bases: TGTGCCAGCTCACAACAGGGGTTCAGCTACGAGCAGTACTTC. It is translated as CASSQQGFSYEQYF.

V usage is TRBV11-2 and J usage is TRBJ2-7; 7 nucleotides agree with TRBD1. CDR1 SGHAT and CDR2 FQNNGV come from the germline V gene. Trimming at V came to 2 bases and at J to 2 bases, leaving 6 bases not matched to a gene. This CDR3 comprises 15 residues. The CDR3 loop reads CASSLHGQEPYEQYF. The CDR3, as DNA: TGTGCCAGCAGCTTACATGGACAGGAGCCCTACGAGCAGTACTTC.

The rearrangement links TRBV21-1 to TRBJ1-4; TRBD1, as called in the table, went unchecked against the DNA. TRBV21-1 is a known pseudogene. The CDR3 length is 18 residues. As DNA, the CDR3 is TGTGCCAGCAGCGAACGGGACACTGGAACTTCAACTAATGAAAAACTGTTTTTT. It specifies CASSERDTGTSTNEKLFF.

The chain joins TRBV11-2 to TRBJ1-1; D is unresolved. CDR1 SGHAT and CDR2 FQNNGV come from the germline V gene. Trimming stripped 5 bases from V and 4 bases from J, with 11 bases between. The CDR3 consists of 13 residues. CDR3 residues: CASSTRQLTEAFF. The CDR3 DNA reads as TGTGCCAGCAGCACCCGACAACTCACTGAAGCTTTCTTT. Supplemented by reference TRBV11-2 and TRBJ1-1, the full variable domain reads EAGVAQSPRYKIIEKRQSVAFWCNPISGHATLYWYQQILGQGPKLLIQFQNNGVVDDSQLPKDRFSAERLKGVDSTLKIQPAKLEDSAVYLCASSTRQLTEAFFGQGTRLTVV.

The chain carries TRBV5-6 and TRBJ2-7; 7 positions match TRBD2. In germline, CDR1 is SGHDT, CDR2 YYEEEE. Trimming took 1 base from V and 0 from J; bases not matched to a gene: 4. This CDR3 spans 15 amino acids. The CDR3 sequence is CASSLPGGSSYEQYF. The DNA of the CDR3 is TGTGCCAGCAGCTTGCCCGGGGGGAGCTCCTACGAGCAGTACTTC. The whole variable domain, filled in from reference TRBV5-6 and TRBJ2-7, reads DAGVTQSPTHLIKTRGQQVTLRCSPKSGHDTVSWYQQALGQGPQFIFQYYEEEERQRGNFPDRFSGHQFPNYSSELNVNALLLGDSALYLCASSLPGGSSYEQYFGPGTRLTVT.

The CDR3 nucleotides are TGTGCCTGGAGTGTACCGGGGAGCTCTGGAAACACCATATATTTT. Protein sequence: CAWSVPGSSGNTIYF. This chain links TRBV30 with TRBJ1-3, with D uncertain. CDR1 GTSNPN and CDR2 SVGIG come from the germline V gene (reference sequence). Trimming cost V 0 bases and J 0 bases, with 9 bases left between them. The CDR3 runs 15 residues.